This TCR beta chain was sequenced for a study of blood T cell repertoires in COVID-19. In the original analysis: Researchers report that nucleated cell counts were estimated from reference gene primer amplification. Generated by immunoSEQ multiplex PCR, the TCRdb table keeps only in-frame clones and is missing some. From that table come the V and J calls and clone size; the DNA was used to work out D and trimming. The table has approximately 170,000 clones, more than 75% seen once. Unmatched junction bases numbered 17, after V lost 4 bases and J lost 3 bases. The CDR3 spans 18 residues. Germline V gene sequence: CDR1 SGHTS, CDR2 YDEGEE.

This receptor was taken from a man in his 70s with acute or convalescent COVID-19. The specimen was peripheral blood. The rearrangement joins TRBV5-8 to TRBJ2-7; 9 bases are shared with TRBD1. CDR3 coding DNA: TGTGCCAGCAGCCGAATCCTCTCACACCGGGACAGGGACTACGAGCAGTACTTC. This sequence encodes CASSRILSHRDRDYEQYF.